A single sample is the source of the 8 T cell receptor beta chains below, sequenced in a study of cytomegalovirus exposure and HLA in healthy donors. The PCR had 60 Vbeta and 13 Jbeta primers. Sequenced by immunoSEQ multiplex PCR; TCRdb stores in-frame clones only, minus some. The sample shows approximately 190,000 clones, around four fifths of them seen only once. The sample comprised PBMCs. These receptors were obtained from a woman aged 50 to 65 in good health and CMV-seropositive.

The chain has TRBV18 and TRBJ1-5; possible D gene TRBD1, 5 bases. The CDR3 has 12 amino acids. CDR1 and CDR2 from the germline V gene are KGHSH and LQKENI. The V end lost 5 bases, the J end lost 5 bases, and 7 bases lay between the germline ends. The CDR3 DNA follows: TGTGCCAGCTCAACGGGGGATCAGCCCCAGCATTTT. Its translation is CASSTGDQPQHF.

V is TRBV27 and J is TRBJ2-7; TRBD1 agrees at 9 bases. The junction had 15 bases not matched to a gene; V was cut back by 6 bases and J by 6 bases. The germline V gene encodes CDR1 MNHEY and CDR2 SMNVEV (reference sequence). The CDR3 runs 16 residues. CDR3: CASSTGQGISLREQYF. The CDR3 nucleotides are TGTGCCAGCAGCACCGGACAGGGGATTTCCCTCCGCGAGCAGTACTTC.

CDR3 bases: TGTGCCAGCAGTGTCACAGGGTTTACTGAAGCTTTCTTT. Translation: CASSVTGFTEAFF. This rearrangement joins TRBV6-5 to TRBJ1-1; D is possibly TRBD1 (6 bases). Trimming pared 5 bases from V and 5 bases from J, leaving 12 bases between. The CDR3 spans 13 residues. Germline CDR1 is MNHEY and CDR2 is SVGAGI.

A few counts support this clone. This sequence joins TRBV28 and TRBJ1-2; TRBD1 agrees at 9 bases. Trimming took 5 bases from V and 4 from J; bases not matched to a gene: 5. The CDR3 loop spans 14 amino acids. Germline CDR1 is MDHEN and CDR2 is SYDVKM. CDR3 in DNA: TGTGCCAGCAGTGGGACAGGGAGAGCCTATGGCTACACCTTC. Protein sequence: CASSGTGRAYGYTF.

V is TRBV28 and J is TRBJ2-3; TRBD2 matches at 9 bases. The CDR3 spans 15 residues. J gave up 1 base and V 2 bases, and 1 base lay outside the gene matches. In germline, CDR1 is MDHEN, CDR2 SYDVKM. The CDR3 bases are TGTGCCAGCAGTTTAGTAGCGGGGGGCACAGATACGCAGTATTTT. It yields the protein CASSLVAGGTDTQYF.

The J gene is TRBJ2-7, the V gene TRBV6-6; 8 bases line up with TRBD1. From germline, CDR1 is MNHNY and CDR2 SVGAGI (reference sequence). The CDR3 contains 15 residues. Trimming cost V 0 bases and J 2 bases; bases outside gene matches: 3. The CDR3 protein is CASSYSDRGPYEQYF. In DNA, the CDR3 is TGTGCCAGCAGTTACTCTGACAGGGGACCCTACGAGCAGTACTTC.

This clone has a handful of counts. The rearrangement links TRBV5-6 to TRBJ1-3; D is possibly TRBD1 (5 bases). Trimming took off 0 bases at V and 0 bases at J, with 10 bases between the two ends. CDR3 size: 16 residues. Germline V gene lookup returns CDR1 SGHDT and CDR2 YYEEEE. CDR3 nucleotide sequence: TGTGCCAGCAGCTTGGGGGGGGATCCCTCTGGAAACACCATATATTTT. Its translation: CASSLGGDPSGNTIYF.

This sequence joins TRBV4-3 and TRBJ2-1, with D possibly TRBD2 on 5 matching bases. The germline V gene has CDR1 LGHNA and CDR2 YSLEER. The CDR3 loop spans 17 amino acids. With 2 bases removed from V and 0 bases from J, the gap between germline ends came to 14 bases. This chain's CDR3 is CASSQYSSFSSYNEQFF. CDR3 sequence (DNA): TGCGCCAGCAGCCAATACTCTAGCTTCAGCTCCTACAATGAGCAGTTCTTC.